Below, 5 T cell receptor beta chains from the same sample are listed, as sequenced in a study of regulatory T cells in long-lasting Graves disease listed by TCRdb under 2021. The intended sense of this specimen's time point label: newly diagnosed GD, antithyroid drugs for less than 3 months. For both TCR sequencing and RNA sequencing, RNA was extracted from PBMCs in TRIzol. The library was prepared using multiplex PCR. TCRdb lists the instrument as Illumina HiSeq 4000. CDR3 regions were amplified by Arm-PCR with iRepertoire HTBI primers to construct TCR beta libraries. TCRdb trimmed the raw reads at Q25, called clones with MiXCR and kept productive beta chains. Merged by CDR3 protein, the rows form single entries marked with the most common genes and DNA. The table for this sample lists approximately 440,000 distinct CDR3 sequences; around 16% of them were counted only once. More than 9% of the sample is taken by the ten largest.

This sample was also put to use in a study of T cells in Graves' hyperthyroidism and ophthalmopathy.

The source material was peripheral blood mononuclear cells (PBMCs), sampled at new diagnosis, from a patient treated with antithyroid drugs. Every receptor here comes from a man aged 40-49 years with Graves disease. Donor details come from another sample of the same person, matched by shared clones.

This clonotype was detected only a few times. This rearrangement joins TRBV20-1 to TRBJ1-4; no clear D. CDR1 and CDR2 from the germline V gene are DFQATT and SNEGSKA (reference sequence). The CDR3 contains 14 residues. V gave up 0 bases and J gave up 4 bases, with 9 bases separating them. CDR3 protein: CSARDKQRNEKLFF. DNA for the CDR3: TGCAGTGCTAGAGATAAACAGCGTAATGAAAAACTGTTTTTT.

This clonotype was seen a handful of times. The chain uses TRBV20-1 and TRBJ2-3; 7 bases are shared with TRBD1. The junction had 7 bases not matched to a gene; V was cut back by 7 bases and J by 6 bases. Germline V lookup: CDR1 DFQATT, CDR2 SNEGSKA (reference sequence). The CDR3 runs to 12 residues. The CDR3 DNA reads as TGCAGTGGAACAGGGGAATGGGATACGCAGTATTTT. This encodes CSGTGEWDTQYF.

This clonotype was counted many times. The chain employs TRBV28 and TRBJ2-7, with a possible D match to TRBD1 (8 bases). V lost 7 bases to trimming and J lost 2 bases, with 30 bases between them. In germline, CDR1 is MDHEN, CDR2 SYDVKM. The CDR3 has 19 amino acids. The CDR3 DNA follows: TGTGCCAGCATTTCTTCCCCAGGGGGCGTTCGCGGGAGTACCTACGAGCAGTACTTC. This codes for CASISSPGGVRGSTYEQYF.

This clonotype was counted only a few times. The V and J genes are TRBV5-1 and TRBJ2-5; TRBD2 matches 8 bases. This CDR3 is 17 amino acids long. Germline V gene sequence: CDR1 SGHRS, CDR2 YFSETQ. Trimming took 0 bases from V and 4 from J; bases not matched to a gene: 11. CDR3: CASSLEGHSGSRETQYF. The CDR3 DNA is TGCGCCAGCAGCTTGGAGGGCCACAGCGGGAGCCGAGAGACCCAGTACTTC.

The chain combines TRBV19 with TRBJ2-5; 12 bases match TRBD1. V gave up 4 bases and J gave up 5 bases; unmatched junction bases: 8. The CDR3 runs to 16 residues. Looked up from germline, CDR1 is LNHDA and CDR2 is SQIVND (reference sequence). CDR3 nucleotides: TGTGCCAGTAGTACTTCGGGGACAGGGGGCGGGGAGACCCAGTACTTC. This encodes CASSTSGTGGGETQYF. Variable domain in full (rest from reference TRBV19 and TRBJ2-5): DGGITQSPKYLFRKEGQNVTLSCEQNLNHDAMYWYRQDPGQGLRLIYYSQIVNDFQKGDIAEGYSVSREKKESFPLTVTSAQKNPTAFYLCASSTSGTGGGETQYFGPGTRLLVL.